These T cell receptor beta chains were read from a single sample in a study of cytomegalovirus exposure and HLA in healthy donors. The method was immunoSEQ multiplex PCR; TCRdb's version includes in-frame clones alone and lacks a portion of them. The sample carries 140,000 or so clones, 76% recorded once. The specimen sequenced was PBMCs. Receptor source: a middle-aged man in good health and CMV-seronegative. Each CDR3 is given with its conserved first and last residue. Each record gives: D gene, clone size, J gene, V gene, CDR3 protein, CDR3 DNA. The D gene is left open where the match is weak. The listing skips clone size in some rows; elsewhere it reads once, few, many or a size class.

TRBD2	-	TRBJ2-1	TRBV11-2	CASSGLASGSPPFF	TGTGCCAGCAGCGGCCTGGCCAGCGGGAGCCCCCCGTTCTTC
-	-	TRBJ1-5	TRBV10-3	CAISESTSSNQPQHF	TGTGCCATCAGTGAGTCGACTTCCAGCAATCAGCCCCAGCATTTT
TRBD1	few	TRBJ2-2	TRBV15	CATSGNKGDRGRTGELFF	TGTGCCACCAGCGGTAACAAGGGGGACAGGGGACGAACCGGGGAGCTGTTTTTT
TRBD2	-	TRBJ2-2	TRBV5-4	CASDKGLAGGNTGELFF	TGTGCCAGCGATAAGGGACTAGCGGGGGGGAACACCGGGGAGCTGTTTTTT
-	few	TRBJ1-6	TRBV28	CASSLGQGPLSYNSPLHF	TGTGCCAGCAGTTTGGGTCAGGGGCCACTCTCCTATAATTCACCCCTCCACTTT
-	-	TRBJ2-5	TRBV9	CASSVTARGGGETQYF	TGTGCCAGCAGCGTAACAGCTAGGGGTGGCGGAGAGACCCAGTACTTC
-	few	TRBJ2-2	TRBV6-5	CASMKGFTGELFF	TGTGCCAGCATGAAGGGGTTCACCGGGGAGCTGTTTTTT
TRBD1	-	TRBJ2-7	TRBV2	CASSERFLTGVSYEQYF	TGTGCCAGCAGTGAACGTTTCTTGACAGGGGTCTCCTACGAGCAGTACTTC
TRBD1	-	TRBJ1-2	TRBV9	CASSVAGGTAYDGYTF	TGTGCCAGCAGCGTAGCGGGTGGGACAGCGTATGATGGCTACACCTTC
TRBD2	-	TRBJ2-7	TRBV5-6	CASSAGGSSYEQYF	TGTGCCAGCTCCGCAGGCGGGAGCTCCTACGAGCAGTACTTC
TRBD2	-	TRBJ2-5	TRBV4-1	CASSQTPLAGQETQYF	TGCGCCAGCAGCCAGACCCCACTAGCGGGGCAAGAGACCCAGTACTTC
-	few	TRBJ2-3	TRBV9	CASSSAWGGQDTQYF	TGTGCCAGCTCCTCCGCGTGGGGGGGGCAAGATACGCAGTATTTT
-	-	TRBJ2-3	TRBV5-1	CASRGDITDTQYF	TGCGCCAGCAGGGGGGACATCACAGATACGCAGTATTTT
-	-	TRBJ1-2	TRBV30	CAWTSPGISGYTF	TGTGCCTGGACGAGCCCAGGGATAAGTGGCTACACCTTC
-	once	TRBJ1-3	TRBV11-2	CASSITQGGSSGDTIYF	TGTGCCAGCAGCATAACCCAGGGAGGCTCAAGCGGAGACACCATATATTTT
TRBD2	-	TRBJ2-3	TRBV10-1	CASSESAAGGTDTQYF	TGCGCCAGCAGTGAGTCGGCAGCGGGAGGCACAGATACGCAGTATTTT
-	once	TRBJ2-7	TRBV21-1	CASTQSPGYEQYF	TGTGCCAGCACCCAAAGCCCCGGGTACGAGCAGTACTTC
-	-	TRBJ1-4	TRBV7-6	CASSQEEGEKLFF	TGTGCCAGCAGCCAGGAGGAGGGCGAAAAACTGTTTTTT
-	-	TRBJ1-1	TRBV27	CASSLSKTGNTEAFF	TGTGCCAGCAGTTTATCGAAAACAGGCAACACTGAAGCTTTCTTT
TRBD2	-	TRBJ2-7	TRBV28	CASATSGATYEQYF	TGTGCCAGCGCCACTAGCGGGGCTACCTACGAGCAGTACTTC
TRBD2	-	TRBJ2-2	TRBV7-8	CASSPGTSGSVRTGELFF	TGTGCCAGCAGCCCCGGGACTAGCGGGAGTGTTCGGACCGGGGAGCTGTTTTTT
-	-	TRBJ2-2	TRBV11-3	CASSGRGMNTGELFF	TGTGCCAGCAGCGGCCGAGGGATGAACACCGGGGAGCTGTTTTTT
TRBD2	-	TRBJ2-1	TRBV9	CASSVALAGGPDEQFF	TGTGCCAGCAGCGTAGCTTTGGCGGGAGGGCCCGATGAGCAGTTCTTC
-	-	TRBJ2-2	TRBV7-9	CASSLGRGINTGELFF	TGTGCCAGCAGCTTAGGCAGGGGTATTAACACCGGGGAGCTGTTTTTT
TRBD1	-	TRBJ1-2	TRBV9	CASNRGGQDYGYTF	TGTGCCAGCAACCGTGGGGGACAGGACTATGGCTATACCTTC
-	-	TRBJ1-2	TRBV30	CAWTAGPDYGYTF	TGTGCCTGGACCGCAGGCCCTGACTATGGCTACACCTTC